A selection of T cell receptor beta chains follows, all from one sample in a study of immune evolution from preneoplasia to lung adenocarcinoma. Sequenced by immunoSEQ multiplex PCR; TCRdb stores in-frame clones only, minus some. The data show some 1,700 clones, with roughly 74% seen just once and more than 15% held by the top ten. The material sequenced was FFPE atypical adenomatous hyperplasia tissue from the lung. The receptor source for this set is a person aged 65 to 85 with lung adenocarcinoma. CDR3s include the opening cysteine and the closing phenylalanine or tryptophan.

J: TRBJ1-1; V: TRBV7-3; CDR3: CASRRTGRDTEAFF
J: TRBJ1-4; V: TRBV5-1; CDR3: CASSLGPPGEKLFF
J: TRBJ2-7; V: TRBV4-1; CDR3: CASSQALAGHTYEQYF
J: TRBJ2-3; V: TRBV4-1; CDR3: CASSQERILAGGSTDTQYF
J: TRBJ2-1; V: TRBV19; CDR3: CASRAYNEQFF
J: TRBJ2-1; V: TRBV14; CDR3: CASSLKKANNEQFF
J: TRBJ2-3; V: TRBV10-3; CDR3: CAISGTSGSSATDTQYF
J: TRBJ2-1; V: TRBV11-3; CDR3: CASQWRLNEQFF
J: TRBJ2-5; V: TRBV4-2; CDR3: CASSQEGGGTETQYF
J: TRBJ2-3; V: TRBV19; CDR3: CASSPIGYTDTQYF
J: TRBJ2-7; V: TRBV6-1; CDR3: CASSDFLGNSHEQYF
J: TRBJ2-2; V: TRBV10-1; CDR3: CASSDGGTGELFF
J: TRBJ2-1; V: TRBV5-1; CDR3: CASSLLPSGRVNEQFF
J: TRBJ1-5; V: TRBV28; CDR3: CASKPPGDSSNQPQHF
J: TRBJ1-4; V: TRBV6-1; CDR3: CASSERGANEKLFF
J: TRBJ1-2; V: TRBV29-1; CDR3: CSVGHIYTGIGGYTF
J: TRBJ1-1; V: TRBV5-1; CDR3: CASSRDRVNTEAFF